What follows describes a single T cell receptor beta chain. This clonotype came up a few times. Its antigen specificity is not known. No much larger clone exists at a distance of one base, and base qualities are not known. The data originate from a study of T-cell memory formation after mild COVID-19 (dated by TCRdb to the early 2020s). Describing the broader study: Most TCR sequence clusters were specific to one of the two donors. T-cell clones expanding and contracting after mild COVID-19 in a couple of donors were tracked by longitudinal TCRalpha and TCRbeta repertoire sequencing. The cohort was made up of two young adult volunteers, one female and one male, who were previously healthy.

Beyond this particular receptor, the publication reports: Some responding clones were found in pre-infection memory, which suggests that pre-existing cross-reactive memory T cells took part in the SARS-CoV-2 response. SARS-CoV-2 specificity was not confirmed for the second-wave clones peaking on day 37. Only a couple of mild cases were covered in the study, and larger cohorts including severe cases with pre-infection samples were considered necessary. Contracting CD4+ clones were found mainly in CM and EM memory subsets, while CD8+ clones were enriched in EMRA. From day 15 to 85, contracting clones showed balanced CD4/CD8 phenotypes, whereas a second wave of clones that expanded from day 15 to 37 leaned towards CD4+.

Ficoll-Paque density gradient centrifugation was the method used to isolate PBMCs. TCRdb shows the sequencer as Illumina NovaSeq 6000. Using 5'RACE with constant-segment primers, TCRalpha and TCRbeta cDNA libraries were constructed, with sample barcodes and unique molecular identifiers added in the process. RNA was extracted from every sample with Trizol reagent. Library amplification was performed in two PCR steps, and a second sample barcode and Illumina TruSeq adapters were introduced in the second step. Sequencing of the libraries was done on an Illumina NovaSeq, producing 2 x 150 bp paired-end reads. Per the original workflow: The reads were demultiplexed and collapsed into UMI-guided consensus sequences using migec v1.2.7. Using mixcr v2.1.11, UMI consensuses were aligned to TRA and TRB V and J templates and then assembled into clonotypes. A clonotype was counted as expanded or contracted only when both edgeR and NoisET called the clonotype significant, with the noise models trained on biological replicates. edgeR calls used a false discovery rate-adjusted p below 0.01 and a log2 fold-change threshold of 1. As an exploratory analysis of dynamics, max-normalized trajectories of the 1000 most abundant clonotypes were examined with PCA combined with hierarchical clustering. Separately sequenced CD4+ and CD8+ repertoires were used to assign the CD4 or CD8 phenotype of responding clones. TCRdb reran the public reads through fastp at Q25 and MiXCR, keeping productive beta chains. Each CDR3 protein gets just one entry, which takes the most common genes and DNA from the rows behind it. These V and J calls originate from TCRdb's pipeline instead of the authors' own analysis. For this sample there are about 560,000 distinct CDR3 sequences; about a fifth appear just once. The ten largest clones capture about 8.4% of the sample.

The sample consisted of PBMCs or a T cell subset sorted from them (not recorded which). The sequence was obtained from an adult woman who had mild COVID-19 (a few samples of this study predate the infection). The sample titles of this study are shuffled in the database, so cell type and time point are left out; the donor was told from shared clones.

The nucleotide sequence is given as TGTGCCAGCAGTGAGACAGGGACGGCCGCCGGGGAGCTGTTTTTT. It translates as CASSETGTAAGELFF. The sequence joins TRBV3-1 to TRBJ2-2; TRBD1 matches 7 bases in the middle. The germline V and J ends show losses of 6 bases and 6 bases respectively, and no gene match explains 10 bases of the junction. There are 15 amino acids in the CDR3, from cysteine to phenylalanine inclusive. The CDR3 DNA has 45 bases and is translated from base 1. The germline V gene (reference sequence) provides CDR1 LGHDT and CDR2 YNNKEL.